This paragraph covers one TCR beta chain sequence. Its specific antigen is unknown. No base quality values were provided; no much bigger clone lies one nucleotide off. These data come from a study of T cell changes during pregnancy in multiple sclerosis (dated by TCRdb to the late 2010s). For the study in its entirety: The study examined how the T cell repertoire changed over the course of pregnancy in women with multiple sclerosis.

The receptor library was made with the immunoSEQ multiplex PCR assay. Drawn from immuneACCESS, this table holds only the in-frame rearrangements with V and J called that TCRdb kept. Clones are partly lost; checked studies trace under half to an unresolved V gene and leave the rest unexplained. The table for this sample lists tens of thousands of clones; 92% of them were counted only once. The top ten hold about 3% of the sample. Compared with germline, V lacks 4 bases and J lacks 6 bases; bases without a gene match: 8. Including cysteine and phenylalanine, the CDR3 has 14 amino acids. Only the CDR3 part of the read is kept: 42 bases, read in frame from the first base. The CDR1 and CDR2 encoded by the germline V gene (reference sequence) are MNHEY and SMNVEV.

In this chain, TRBV27 is recombined with TRBJ2-5; 7 bases in the junction line up with TRBD1. The receptor was derived from a female donor with multiple sclerosis, enrolled in a pregnancy study. Sequenced material: peripheral blood, taken before pregnancy. The CDR3 is CASSSQGPPQTQYF. The nucleotide sequence reads TGTGCCAGCAGTTCACAGGGGCCACCCCAGACCCAGTACTTC.